This T cell receptor beta chain derives from a study of cytomegalovirus exposure and HLA in healthy donors. Points from the study as a whole: In a later analysis, parvovirus B19, influenza, CMV and Epstein-Barr virus appeared linked to several top co-occurrence clusters. The listing of about 150 TCR beta chains classed them as cytomegalovirus-associated. Reported performance of the classifier showed diagnosis of cytomegalovirus status with high specificity and sensitivity.

With 60 Vbeta and 13 Jbeta primers, the PCR was carried out. Sequencing used immunoSEQ multiplex PCR; TCRdb keeps in-frame clones, though not all of them. The sample yields some 110,000 clones, around three quarters seen once. Turning to this clone: Antigen: not known.

Germline assignment: CDR1 SGDLS and CDR2 YYNGEE. The CDR3 consists of 15 residues. Losses at the gene ends were 3 bases for V and 4 bases for J; bases not matched to a gene: 9. Specimen: PBMCs. The chain links TRBV9 to TRBJ1-1; 7 nucleotides agree with TRBD1. The sequence was collected from a man aged 35-49 years in good health and CMV-seronegative. This CDR3 reads CASSALTGMGTEAFF. The CDR3 DNA reads TGTGCCAGCAGCGCGTTGACAGGGATGGGCACTGAAGCTTTCTTT.